The 13 T cell receptor beta chains reported below all come from one sample, sequenced in a study of T-cell memory formation after mild COVID-19. TCRdb fed the 5' RACE reads into MiXCR, producing one record per CDR3 protein. The data show more than 250,000 distinct CDR3 sequences, 15% to 20% seen once. Sequencing was carried out using PBMCs or a T cell subset sorted from them (not recorded which). The origin of the receptors is a man in his late teens or twenties who had mild COVID-19 (a few samples of this study predate the infection). Cell type and time point are not known.

The J gene is TRBJ2-1, the V gene TRBV4-1, with D uncertain. V lost 3 bases to trimming and J lost 8 bases, with 5 bases between them. Germline loops: CDR1 MGHRA, CDR2 YSYEKL. This CDR3 region has 11 residues. The CDR3 coding sequence is TGCGCCAGCAGCCATGTGCATGAGCAGTTCTTC. The encoded protein is CASSHVHEQFF.

This clonotype was seen only a few times. The J gene is TRBJ2-3, the V gene TRBV5-1; D not certain. This CDR3 comprises 15 residues. V lost 4 bases and J 2 bases, leaving 14 bases between the germline ends. Germline lookup yields CDR1 SGHRS and CDR2 YFSETQ. The CDR3 spells CASSPPSGDTDTQYF. The CDR3 bases are TGCGCCAGCAGCCCCCCGAGTGGGGACACAGATACGCAGTATTTT.

This clonotype has more than one count but fewer than ten. The rearrangement uses TRBV24-1 and TRBJ2-2; 7 nucleotides align to TRBD1. Germline trimming cut 0 bases from V and 5 bases from J; bases unmatched to any gene: 11. The CDR3 spans 18 residues. The germline CDR1 and CDR2 sequences are KGHDR and SFDVKD. CDR3 nucleotides: TGTGCCACCAGTGATTTGCCCCTTACAGGGGCCCATACCGGGGAGCTGTTTTTT. Its protein product is CATSDLPLTGAHTGELFF.

This clonotype was counted a few times. This sequence joins TRBV9 and TRBJ2-3; D ambiguous. CDR1 is SGDLS, CDR2 YYNGEE, per germline. V was cut by 2 bases and J by 2 bases, with 9 bases left in between. The CDR3 runs 14 residues. This CDR3 reads CASSVEDPTDTQYF. DNA for the CDR3: TGTGCCAGCAGCGTCGAGGACCCCACAGATACGCAGTATTTT.

Only a few counts were recorded for this clonotype. The V call is TRBV2, the J call TRBJ1-3, with TRBD1 as a possible D gene (5 bases). The CDR3 extends over 17 amino acids. V shed 6 bases and J shed 3 bases, with 21 bases lying between them. Germline V lookup: CDR1 SNHLY, CDR2 FYNNEI. DNA for the CDR3: TGTGCCAGCAGCGGCCGGGGTGGAGGGACGAGTGGAAACACCATATATTTT. Its translation is CASSGRGGGTSGNTIYF. Full variable domain (outside the CDR3, taken from reference TRBV2 and TRBJ1-3): EPEVTQTPSHQVTQMGQEVILRCVPISNHLYFYWYRQILGQKVEFLVSFYNNEISEKSEIFDDQFSVERPDGSNFTLKIRSTKLEDSAMYFCASSGRGGGTSGNTIYFGEGSWLTVV.

The chain carries TRBV7-8 and TRBJ2-5; 7 nucleotides agree with TRBD2. Trimming removed 5 bases from V and 4 bases from J; junction bases left unmatched: 10. Germline CDR1 is SGHVS and CDR2 is FQNEAQ. The CDR3 runs to 15 residues. The CDR3 DNA sequence: TGTGCCAGCAGCCCTGTATGGGGGGAGGGAGAGACCCAGTACTTC. Encoded protein: CASSPVWGEGETQYF.

The chain links TRBV20-1 to TRBJ2-7; 9 nucleotides match TRBD1. This CDR3 comprises 18 residues. V shed 2 bases, J shed 6 bases, and the junction held 20 bases outside the gene matches. Germline lookup yields CDR1 DFQATT and CDR2 SNEGSKA (reference sequence). CDR3 coding DNA: TGCAGTGCTAGATCCACCGGGACAGGGCCTCTCCGGGTTGTCGAGCAGTACTTC. Translating it yields CSARSTGTGPLRVVEQYF.

The CDR3 DNA is TGCAGTGCTAGCAGCAGGGAGATAGGTCAGCCCCAGCATTTT. Its protein product is CSASSREIGQPQHF. The V and J genes are TRBV20-1 and TRBJ1-5, with TRBD1 as a possible D gene (5 bases). The CDR3 spans 14 residues. Trimming took off 3 bases at V and 6 bases at J, with 15 bases between the two ends. Germline CDR1 and CDR2: DFQATT and SNEGSKA (reference sequence).

This clonotype was detected only a few times. The genes are TRBV9 and TRBJ1-1; the D gene is possibly TRBD1 (5 bases). Germline assignment: CDR1 SGDLS and CDR2 YYNGEE. This CDR3 spans 13 amino acids. Trimming pared 0 bases from V and 5 bases from J, leaving 8 bases between. As DNA, the CDR3 is TGTGCCAGCAGCGTAGGACAGAGGACTGAAGCTTTCTTT. This translates into CASSVGQRTEAFF.

This clonotype has a handful of counts. V and J are TRBV5-1 and TRBJ2-1; D not certain. V lost 0 bases, J lost 0 bases, and 10 bases lay in between. Germline V gene data show CDR1 as SGHRS and CDR2 as YFSETQ. This CDR3 has 16 residues. CDR3 DNA sequence: TGCGCCAGCAGCTTGGCGGGCAACCCCTCCTACAATGAGCAGTTCTTC. Its protein product is CASSLAGNPSYNEQFF.

This clonotype was observed a few times. The rearrangement joins TRBV10-3 to TRBJ2-7; D remains unclear. CDR1 is ENHRY and CDR2 is SYGVKD in the germline V gene. The V gene lost 6 bases and the J gene lost 0 bases, with 9 bases spanning the gap. This CDR3 contains 13 residues. The CDR3 coding sequence is TGTGCCATCAGGTCACCTGGCTCCTACGAGCAGTACGTC. Its translation: CAIRSPGSYEQYV.

The gene calls are TRBV6-6 and TRBJ1-6; no definite D call. This CDR3 comprises 16 residues. Trimming shortened V by 5 bases and J by 7 bases, and 18 bases separated the two germline ends. Germline V lookup: CDR1 MNHNY, CDR2 SVGAGI (reference sequence). This CDR3 reads CASSQREAVGNSPLHF. The CDR3 bases are TGTGCCAGCAGTCAACGGGAAGCAGTCGGAAATTCACCCCTCCACTTT.

The chain is built from TRBV12-3 or TRBV12-4 and TRBJ2-2; 11 bases line up with TRBD1. This CDR3 has 15 residues. J was trimmed by 7 bases and V by 6 bases; bases with no gene match: 7. The CDR3 DNA reads as TGTGCCAGCAGACACCGGGACAGGGGGATCGGGGAGCTGTTTTTT. Its translation is CASRHRDRGIGELFF.